A single sample gave rise to the 5 T cell receptor beta chains below, sequenced in a study of monozygotic twins with inflammatory bowel disease. TCRdb reworked the 5' RACE reads into one entry per CDR3 protein, no DNA. This sample contains 190,000 or so distinct CDR3 sequences. Input material: blood. Receptor source: a human donor with ulcerative colitis or Crohn's disease, or a healthy co-twin of an affected twin (not recorded which).

The V and J genes are TRBV12-3 or TRBV12-4 and TRBJ2-3; TCRdb gives TRBD1 as the D gene, but with no DNA this cannot be confirmed. This CDR3 spans 14 amino acids. CDR3 sequence reads: CASSATGSGDTQYF.

The rearrangement links TRBV5-1 to TRBJ2-7. Per the germline V gene, CDR1 is SGHRS and CDR2 is YFSETQ. The CDR3 contains 11 residues. The CDR3 sequence is CASSSAYEQYF.

The V call is TRBV18, the J call TRBJ1-5; TCRdb indicates TRBD1, and absent DNA this call remains unverified. The germline V gene encodes CDR1 KGHSH and CDR2 LQKENI. The CDR3 consists of 14 residues. CDR3 loop: CASSPARGHQPQHF.

The chain has TRBV20-1 and TRBJ1-2. The germline V gene has CDR1 DFQATT and CDR2 SNEGSKA (reference sequence). The CDR3 is 12 residues long. CDR3: CSASGRRDGYTF.

The gene calls are TRBV15 and TRBJ1-3. Germline lookup yields CDR1 LNHNV and CDR2 YYDKDF (reference sequence). This CDR3 has 18 amino acids. CDR3 loop: CATRRDPPGTSSGNTIYF.